This entry describes one T cell receptor beta chain. This record belongs to a study of blood T cell repertoires in COVID-19. In the study overall: Italy, Spain and the United States were the sources of the convalescent and acute COVID-19 samples. T cells, B-cell-depleted T cells, or PBMCs supplied cDNA or gDNA.

Patients at the Seattle site were enrolled during active infection and followed longitudinally. Per the authors' pipeline: Cell counts per sample came from amplifying reference gene primers. Sequencing used immunoSEQ multiplex PCR; TCRdb keeps in-frame clones, though not all of them. The V and J calls and the clone size are those of that table, but D and trimming were determined from the DNA. In the table there are some 260,000 clones, approximately 88% of which are singletons. This clonotype was obtained from a woman in her twenties or thirties with COVID-19, enrolled during active disease. Sequencing input: peripheral blood.

The CDR3 region has the DNA TGTGCCAGTAGCCTCGGGACAGGGGGCCGGGCTTTCTTT. Amino acids: CASSLGTGGRAFF. The genes are TRBV19 and TRBJ1-1, with 12 positions matching TRBD1. The CDR3 loop spans 13 amino acids. V lost 6 bases and J lost 11; bases outside the gene matches: 7. Germline-derived CDR1 and CDR2 are LNHDA and SQIVND (reference sequence).